These 17 T cell receptor beta chains originate from one sample sequenced in a study of OX40 agonist ivuxolimab in advanced cancers. The data were produced by immunoSEQ multiplex PCR, yet TCRdb's version contains in-frame clones alone and is incomplete. This sample has about 50,000 clones; over 75% occur once, and the top ten carry more than 1.4%. Sequencing was performed on CD4+ or CD8+ T cells sorted from blood, taken in a trial of the OX40 agonist ivuxolimab. The receptors derive from an adult with an advanced solid tumor such as melanoma, head and neck, liver or kidney cancer.

This clone was detected a few times. The CDR3 DNA is TGTGCCAGCAGTGACCGCGGCTTACGGGGAGATACGCAGTATTTT. It specifies CASSDRGLRGDTQYF. The J gene is TRBJ2-3, the V gene TRBV6-4; maybe TRBD2 (5 bases). The germline gives CDR1 MRHNA, CDR2 SNTAGT. The CDR3 totals 15 residues. Trimming stripped 2 bases from V and 5 bases from J, with 14 bases between.

The genes are TRBV6-1 and TRBJ2-2; D not certain. The CDR3 is 15 residues long. The germline V gene encodes CDR1 MNHNS and CDR2 SASEGT. Trimming removed 1 base from V and 0 bases from J, with 6 bases in between. In DNA, the CDR3 is TGTGCCAGCAGTGAAGAGACGGCGAACACCGGGGAGCTGTTTTTT. Translation: CASSEETANTGELFF.

The chain combines TRBV19 with TRBJ2-7, with D tentatively TRBD1 (5 bases). This CDR3 contains 12 residues. Germline loops: CDR1 LNHDA, CDR2 SQIVND (reference sequence). V was shortened by 7 bases and J by 4 bases, with 11 bases between the two germline ends. The CDR3 coding sequence is TGTGCCAGTAAAAGGGGATCTTACGAGCAGTACTTC. Amino acid sequence: CASKRGSYEQYF.

CDR3 sequence (DNA): TGTGCCAGCAGCTTGGGAGGATCAACTAATGAAAAACTGTTTTTT. Translated, it gives CASSLGGSTNEKLFF. V usage is TRBV5-5 and J usage is TRBJ1-4; D gene uncertain. The germline V gene has CDR1 SGHKS and CDR2 YYEKEE (reference sequence). V was shortened by 0 bases and J by 0 bases, with 6 bases between the two germline ends. This CDR3 has 15 amino acids.

Note on this clone: Other DNA sequences in the same sample also yield this CDR3. V usage is TRBV7-2 and J usage is TRBJ1-5, with TRBD1 matching over 7 bases. The CDR3 is made up of 14 amino acids. V shed 3 bases and J 2 bases; nucleotides not matched to a gene: 1. The germline gives CDR1 SGHTA, CDR2 FQGNSA. The CDR3 loop is CASSLQGGNQPQHF. DNA of the CDR3: TGTGCCAGCAGCTTGCAGGGGGGCAATCAGCCCCAGCATTTT.

The V call is TRBV2, the J call TRBJ1-1; 7 bases align to TRBD1. Trimming took 9 bases from V and 1 from J; bases not matched to a gene: 11. Germline V gene sequence: CDR1 SNHLY, CDR2 FYNNEI. The CDR3 extends over 15 amino acids. CDR3 nucleotides: TGTGCCAGAGCGCCAAGACAGGGATCGAACACTGAAGCTTTCTTT. Protein sequence: CARAPRQGSNTEAFF.

This chain uses TRBV5-6 with TRBJ2-3, with 8 bases fitting TRBD1. Trimming took 4 bases from V and 2 from J; bases not matched to a gene: 9. This CDR3 region has 16 residues. CDR1 is SGHDT and CDR2 is YYEEEE in the germline V gene. This CDR3 reads CASSQGQGWTTDTQYF. CDR3 nucleotide sequence: TGTGCCAGCAGCCAAGGACAGGGATGGACCACAGATACGCAGTATTTT.

This sequence joins TRBV9 and TRBJ2-7; D is unresolved. The V end lost 0 bases, the J end lost 1 base, and 8 bases lay between the germline ends. Germline V lookup: CDR1 SGDLS, CDR2 YYNGEE. This CDR3 region has 14 residues. Here the CDR3 DNA reads TGTGCCAGCAGCGTAGAGGGCAGGTCCTACGAGCAGTACTTC. The encoded protein is CASSVEGRSYEQYF. Together with reference TRBV9 and TRBJ2-7, the CDR3 gives the full variable domain: DSGVTQTPKHLITATGQRVTLRCSPRSGDLSVYWYQQSLDQGLQFLIQYYNGEERAKGNILERFSAQQFPDLHSELNLSSLELGDSALYFCASSVEGRSYEQYFGPGTRLTVT.

CDR3 nucleotides: TGTGCCTGGAGAGGCGGGGGTAGCGGGAGGGCCTTCTACAATGAGCAGTTCTTC. Translating gives CAWRGGGSGRAFYNEQFF. The rearrangement joins TRBV30 to TRBJ2-1, with 11 bases aligning to TRBD2. CDR1 and CDR2 from the germline V gene are GTSNPN and SVGIG (reference sequence). After removal of 3 bases from V and 3 bases from J, the junction contained 13 bases not matched to a gene. The CDR3 spans 18 residues.

This chain connects TRBV5-1 to TRBJ2-2, with D unclear. CDR3 length: 16 amino acids. V was trimmed by 3 bases and J by 4 bases, leaving 16 bases between them. The germline gives CDR1 SGHRS, CDR2 YFSETQ. The CDR3, as DNA: TGCGCCAGCAGCTACCATACCATGGACGGCACCGGGGAGCTGTTTTTT. Translating gives CASSYHTMDGTGELFF.

The CDR3 sequence is CASSRLAAKNIQYF. The CDR3 coding sequence is TGTGCCAGCAGTCGACTAGCCGCCAAAAACATTCAGTACTTC. V gene TRBV6-5 combines with J gene TRBJ2-4; TRBD2 matches at 7 bases. This CDR3 is 14 amino acids long. The V and J ends lost 5 bases and 1 base, in that order; junction bases with no gene match: 2. Germline V gives CDR1 MNHEY, CDR2 SVGAGI.

This clone occurred once. In DNA form, the CDR3 reads TGTGCCAGCAGTGGTAGGGGTGGCGATCAGCCCCAGCATTTT. Its protein product is CASSGRGGDQPQHF. J is TRBJ1-5 and V is TRBV6-1; D perhaps matches TRBD1 (5 bases). Germline V gives CDR1 MNHNS, CDR2 SASEGT. Trimming shortened V by 4 bases and J by 5 bases, and 12 bases separated the two germline ends. CDR3 length equals 14 residues.

V and J are TRBV18 and TRBJ1-5; D remains unclear. The CDR3 sequence is 18 residues long. Per the germline V gene, CDR1 is KGHSH and CDR2 is LQKENI. V was cut by 3 bases and J by 1 base, with 19 bases left in between. CDR3 region: CASSPDRGVGVSNQPQHF. In nucleotides, the CDR3 is TGTGCCAGCTCACCCGATCGCGGAGTGGGAGTGAGCAATCAGCCCCAGCATTTT.

J is TRBJ2-3 and V is TRBV7-3; the D is unclear. CDR3 size: 14 residues. V lost 0 bases and J lost 2, with 6 bases in between. In germline, CDR1 is SGHTA, CDR2 FQGTGA. As DNA, the CDR3 is TGTGCCAGCAGCTTAACACTCGCCACAGATACGCAGTATTTT. It codes for CASSLTLATDTQYF.

A remark on this clone: Other DNA sequences from this sample encode an identical CDR3 as well. The genes are TRBV7-2 and TRBJ1-1; tentative D call: TRBD1 (5 bases). Trimming took 1 base from V and 0 from J, leaving 6 bases between them. Germline V CDR1 and CDR2: SGHTA, FQGNSA. The CDR3 totals 14 residues. CDR3: CASSLGQLNTEAFF. The CDR3 DNA is TGTGCCAGCAGCTTAGGACAGCTGAACACTGAAGCTTTCTTT.

The chain recombines TRBV5-1 with TRBJ2-7, with TRBD1 as a possible D gene (6 bases). The CDR3 covers 15 residues. Trimming stripped 0 bases from V and 3 bases from J, with 13 bases between. CDR1 and CDR2 (germline): SGHRS, YFSETQ. The CDR3 DNA sequence: TGCGCCAGCAGCTTGGACGTGACAGGTCGCTACGAGCAGTACTTC. This gives the protein CASSLDVTGRYEQYF.

This chain uses TRBV7-9 with TRBJ1-5; no definite D call. The CDR3 contains 13 residues. CDR1 SEHNR and CDR2 FQNEAQ come from the germline V gene (reference sequence). The V end was cut by 2 bases, the J end by 9 bases, with 11 bases between. CDR3 nucleotides: TGTGCCAGCAGCTTATCCGTAGGCCGGCCCCAGCATTTT. Its translation is CASSLSVGRPQHF.